Listed below are T cell receptor beta chains from one sample, sequenced in a study of OX40 agonist ivuxolimab in advanced cancers. The assay was immunoSEQ multiplex PCR, and TCRdb's table has in-frame clones only and misses some. The table lists 50,000 to 75,000 clones, 70% to 90% of them singletons. Sample: CD4+ or CD8+ T cells sorted from blood, taken in a trial of the OX40 agonist ivuxolimab. The receptors stem from an adult with an advanced solid tumor such as melanoma, head and neck, liver or kidney cancer. CDR3s include the opening cysteine and the closing phenylalanine or tryptophan.

NA | TRBV6-1 | CASREGLGFYEQYF
TRBJ2-5 | TRBV28 | CASRRVFLETQYF
TRBJ2-1 | TRBV19 | CASSMKTSFSYNEQFF
TRBJ2-7 | TRBV30 | CAWSRTGEYEQYF
TRBJ2-1 | TRBV7-2 | CASSLVSSGGSNEQFF
TRBJ1-2 | TRBV30 | CAWSPHPTLLYGYTF
TRBJ1-4 | TRBV7-9 | CASSSFPRTDPGKLFF
TRBJ1-3 | TRBV7-9 | CASSRRQGSGNTIYF
TRBJ2-3 | TRBV5-6 | CASSFPGSPGTQYF
TRBJ2-1 | TRBV4-2 | CASSHPGGLAGGNEQFF
TRBJ1-2 | TRBV15 | CATSRSGLDGYTF
TRBJ2-7 | TRBV4-3 | CASSQGLAAAYEQYF
TRBJ2-5 | TRBV11-3 | CASSFMTGGAETQYF
TRBJ2-1 | TRBV7-3 | CASSLSQYSSYNEQFF
TRBJ2-1 | TRBV2 | CASIIGQGYNEQFF
NA | TRBV10-3 | CAISSPGQGSNEQYF
TRBJ1-5 | TRBV21-1 | CASSKNGYASNQPQHF
TRBJ2-5 | TRBV7-2 | CASSFAETQYF
TRBJ2-7 | TRBV5-6 | CASSLWARTPYEQYF
TRBJ2-7 | TRBV6-6 | CASTSPPATYEQYF
TRBJ1-2 | TRBV30 | CAWAEGRNYGYTF
TRBJ2-7 | TRBV27 | CASSFGVTYEQYF
TRBJ2-1 | TRBV10-3 | CAISENRHNEQFF